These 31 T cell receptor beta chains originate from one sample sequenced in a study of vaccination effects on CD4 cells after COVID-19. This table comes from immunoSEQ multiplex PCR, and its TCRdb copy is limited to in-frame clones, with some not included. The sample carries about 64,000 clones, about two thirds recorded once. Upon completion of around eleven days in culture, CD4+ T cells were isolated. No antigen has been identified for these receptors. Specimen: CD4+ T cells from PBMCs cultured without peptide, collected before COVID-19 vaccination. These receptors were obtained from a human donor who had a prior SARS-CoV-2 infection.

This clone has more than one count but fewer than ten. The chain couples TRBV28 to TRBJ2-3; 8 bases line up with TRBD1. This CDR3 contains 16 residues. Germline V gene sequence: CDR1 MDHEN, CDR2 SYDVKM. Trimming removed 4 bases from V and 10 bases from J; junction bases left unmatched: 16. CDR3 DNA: TGTGCCAGCAGTTCCAACCCAGGACAGGGTATCAATGCGCAGTATTTT. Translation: CASSSNPGQGINAQYF. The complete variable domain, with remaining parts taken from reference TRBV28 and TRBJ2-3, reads DVKVTQSSRYLVKRTGEKVFLECVQDMDHENMFWYRQDPGLGLRLIYFSYDVKMKEKGDIPEGYSVSREKKERFSLILESASTNQTSMYLCASSSNPGQGINAQYFGPGTRLTVL.

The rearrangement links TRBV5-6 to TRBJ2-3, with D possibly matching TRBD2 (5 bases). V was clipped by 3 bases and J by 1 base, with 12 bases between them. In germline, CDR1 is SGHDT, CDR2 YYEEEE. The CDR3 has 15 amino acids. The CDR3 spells CASSWVEEGTDTQYF. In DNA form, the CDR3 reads TGTGCCAGCAGCTGGGTGGAGGAGGGCACAGATACGCAGTATTTT.

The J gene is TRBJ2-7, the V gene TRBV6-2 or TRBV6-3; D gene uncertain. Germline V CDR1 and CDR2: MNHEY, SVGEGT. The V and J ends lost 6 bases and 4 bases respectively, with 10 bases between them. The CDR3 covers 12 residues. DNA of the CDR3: TGTGCCAGCAGCCTTTCATATTACGAGCAGTACTTC. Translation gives CASSLSYYEQYF.

The CDR3 DNA sequence: TGTGCCAGCAGTTACTCCGGCGGATATGGCTACACCTTC. Translation gives CASSYSGGYGYTF. The genes are TRBV6-5 and TRBJ1-2, with D hard to call. From germline, CDR1 is MNHEY and CDR2 SVGAGI. This CDR3 comprises 13 residues. Trimming removed 0 bases from V and 5 bases from J, with 7 bases in between.

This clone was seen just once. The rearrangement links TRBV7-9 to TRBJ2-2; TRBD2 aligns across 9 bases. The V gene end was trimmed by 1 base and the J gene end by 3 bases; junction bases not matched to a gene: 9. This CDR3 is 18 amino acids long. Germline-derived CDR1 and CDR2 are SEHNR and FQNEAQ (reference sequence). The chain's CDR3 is CASSLGVSGSIDTGELFF. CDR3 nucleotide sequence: TGTGCCAGCAGCTTAGGGGTTAGCGGGAGTATCGACACCGGGGAGCTGTTTTTT. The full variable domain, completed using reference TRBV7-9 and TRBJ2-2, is DTGVSQNPRHKITKRGQNVTFRCDPISEHNRLYWYRQTLGQGPEFLTYFQNEAQLEKSRLLSDRFSAERPKGSFSTLEIQRTEQGDSAMYLCASSLGVSGSIDTGELFFGEGSRLTVL.

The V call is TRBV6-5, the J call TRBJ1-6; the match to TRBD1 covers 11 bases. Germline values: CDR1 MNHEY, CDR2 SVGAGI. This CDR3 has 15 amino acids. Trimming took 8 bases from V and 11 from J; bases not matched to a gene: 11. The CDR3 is CASQRTGGGLTPLHF. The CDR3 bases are TGTGCCAGCCAAAGGACAGGGGGCGGGCTGACACCCCTCCACTTT.

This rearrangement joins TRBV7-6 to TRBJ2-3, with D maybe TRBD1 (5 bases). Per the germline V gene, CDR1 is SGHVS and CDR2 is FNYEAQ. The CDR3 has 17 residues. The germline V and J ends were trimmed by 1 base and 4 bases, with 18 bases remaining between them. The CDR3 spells CASSLGFNAGAADTQYF. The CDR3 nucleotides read TGTGCCAGCAGCTTAGGGTTTAATGCTGGGGCGGCAGATACGCAGTATTTT.

CDR3 DNA sequence: TGTGCCAGCAGCTTACGAGGGCGGGCCGATGAGGATACGCAGTATTTT. Its protein is CASSLRGRADEDTQYF. This chain connects TRBV7-3 to TRBJ2-3; D possibly corresponds to TRBD2 (5 bases). Germline lookup yields CDR1 SGHTA and CDR2 FQGTGA. This CDR3 has 16 amino acids. Trimming shortened V by 2 bases and J by 6 bases, and 18 bases separated the two germline ends.

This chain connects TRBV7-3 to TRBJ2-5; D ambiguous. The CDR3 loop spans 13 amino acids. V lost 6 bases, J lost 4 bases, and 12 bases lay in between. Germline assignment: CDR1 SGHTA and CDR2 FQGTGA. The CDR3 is CASSQIVGETQYF. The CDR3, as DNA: TGTGCCAGCAGTCAGATAGTTGGAGAGACCCAGTACTTC.

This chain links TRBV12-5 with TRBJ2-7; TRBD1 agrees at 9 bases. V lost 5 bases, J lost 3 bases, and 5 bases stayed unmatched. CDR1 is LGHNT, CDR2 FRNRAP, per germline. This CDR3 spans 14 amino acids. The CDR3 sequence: CASGIGDRDYEQYF. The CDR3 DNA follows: TGTGCTAGTGGTATCGGGGACAGGGACTACGAGCAGTACTTC. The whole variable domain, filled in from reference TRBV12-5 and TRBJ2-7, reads DARVTQTPRHKVTEMGQEVTMRCQPILGHNTVFWYRQTMMQGLELLAYFRNRAPLDDSGMPKDRFSAEMPDATLATLKIQPSEPRDSAVYFCASGIGDRDYEQYFGPGTRLTVT.

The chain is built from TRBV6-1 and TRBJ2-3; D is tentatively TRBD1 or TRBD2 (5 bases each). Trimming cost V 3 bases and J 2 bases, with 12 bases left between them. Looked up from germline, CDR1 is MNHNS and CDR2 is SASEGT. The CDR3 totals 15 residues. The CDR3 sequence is CASSDRGRTTDTQYF. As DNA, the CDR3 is TGTGCCAGCAGTGATAGGGGACGCACCACAGATACGCAGTATTTT.

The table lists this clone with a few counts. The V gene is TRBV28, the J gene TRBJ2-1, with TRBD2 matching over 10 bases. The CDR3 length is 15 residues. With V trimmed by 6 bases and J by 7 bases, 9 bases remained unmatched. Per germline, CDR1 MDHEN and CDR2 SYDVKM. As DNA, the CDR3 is TGTGCCAGCAGGGGGGCTAGCGGGAGTGAGAATGAGCAGTTCTTC. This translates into CASRGASGSENEQFF.

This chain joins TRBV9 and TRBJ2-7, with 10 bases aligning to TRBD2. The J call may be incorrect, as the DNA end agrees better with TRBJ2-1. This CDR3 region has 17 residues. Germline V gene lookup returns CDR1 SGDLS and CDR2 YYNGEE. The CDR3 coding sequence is TGTGCCAGCAGCGGGACTAGCGGCGTAGGGTCCTACAATGAGCAGTTCTTC. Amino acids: CASSGTSGVGSYNEQFF.

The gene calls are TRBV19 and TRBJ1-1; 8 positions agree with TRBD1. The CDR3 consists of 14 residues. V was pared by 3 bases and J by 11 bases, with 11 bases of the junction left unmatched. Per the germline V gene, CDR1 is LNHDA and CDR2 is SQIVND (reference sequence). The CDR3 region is CASSMRAGGLNAFF. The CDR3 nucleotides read TGTGCCAGTAGTATGAGGGCAGGGGGCTTGAATGCTTTCTTT.

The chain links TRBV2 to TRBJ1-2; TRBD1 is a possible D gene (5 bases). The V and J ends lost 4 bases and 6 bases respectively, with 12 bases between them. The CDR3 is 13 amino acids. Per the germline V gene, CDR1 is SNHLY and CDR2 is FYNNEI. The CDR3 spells CASSGSGWNGYTF. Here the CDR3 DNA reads TGTGCCAGCAGTGGGTCAGGGTGGAATGGCTACACCTTC. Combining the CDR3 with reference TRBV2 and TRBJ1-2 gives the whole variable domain EPEVTQTPSHQVTQMGQEVILRCVPISNHLYFYWYRQILGQKVEFLVSFYNNEISEKSEIFDDQFSVERPDGSNFTLKIRSTKLEDSAMYFCASSGSGWNGYTFGSGTRLTVV.

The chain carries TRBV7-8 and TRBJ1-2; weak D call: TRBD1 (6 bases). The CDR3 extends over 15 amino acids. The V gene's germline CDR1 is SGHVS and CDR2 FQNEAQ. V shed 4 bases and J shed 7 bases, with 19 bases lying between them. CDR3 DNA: TGTGCCAGCAGCTCCCCGGACGGGGGCTACCTTGGCTACACCTTC. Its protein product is CASSSPDGGYLGYTF.

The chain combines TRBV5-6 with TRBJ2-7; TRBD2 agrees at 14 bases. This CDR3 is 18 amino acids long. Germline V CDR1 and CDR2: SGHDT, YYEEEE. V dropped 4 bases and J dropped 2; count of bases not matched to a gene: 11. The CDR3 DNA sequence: TGTGCCAGCAGCACACGGACTAGCGGGAGGCAGCTTCCCTACGAGCAGTACTTC. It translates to CASSTRTSGRQLPYEQYF.

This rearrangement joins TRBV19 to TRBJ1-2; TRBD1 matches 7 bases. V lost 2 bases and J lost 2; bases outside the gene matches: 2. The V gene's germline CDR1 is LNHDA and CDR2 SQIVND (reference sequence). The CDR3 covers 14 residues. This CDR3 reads CASSIRGQNYGYTF. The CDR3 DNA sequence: TGTGCCAGTAGTATAAGGGGACAGAACTATGGCTACACCTTC. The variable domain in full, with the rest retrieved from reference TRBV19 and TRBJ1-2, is DGGITQSPKYLFRKEGQNVTLSCEQNLNHDAMYWYRQDPGQGLRLIYYSQIVNDFQKGDIAEGYSVSREKKESFPLTVTSAQKNPTAFYLCASSIRGQNYGYTFGSGTRLTVV.

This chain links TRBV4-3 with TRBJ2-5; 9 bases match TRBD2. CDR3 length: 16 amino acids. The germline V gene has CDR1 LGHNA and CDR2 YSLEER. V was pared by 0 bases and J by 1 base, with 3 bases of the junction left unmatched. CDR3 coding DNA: TGCGCCAGCAGCCAAGAGACTAGCGGAACCCAAGAGACCCAGTACTTC. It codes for CASSQETSGTQETQYF.

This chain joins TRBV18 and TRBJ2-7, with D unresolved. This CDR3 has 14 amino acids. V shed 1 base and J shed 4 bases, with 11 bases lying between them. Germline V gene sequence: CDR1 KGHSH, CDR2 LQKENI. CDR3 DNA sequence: TGTGCCAGCTCACCACGGGTTAAGGCTTACGAGCAGTACTTC. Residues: CASSPRVKAYEQYF.

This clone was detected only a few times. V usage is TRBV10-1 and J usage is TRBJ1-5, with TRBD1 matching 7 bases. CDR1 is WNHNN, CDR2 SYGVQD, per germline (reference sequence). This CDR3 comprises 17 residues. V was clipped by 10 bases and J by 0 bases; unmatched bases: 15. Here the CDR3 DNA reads TGCGCCATCCTACTGGTACAGGGGAGGCATAGCAATCAGCCCCAGCATTTT. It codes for CAILLVQGRHSNQPQHF.

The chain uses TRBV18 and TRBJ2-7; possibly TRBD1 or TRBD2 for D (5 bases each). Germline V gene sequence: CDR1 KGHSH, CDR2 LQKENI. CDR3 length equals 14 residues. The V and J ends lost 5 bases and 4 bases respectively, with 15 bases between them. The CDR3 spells CASSATGTSYEQYF. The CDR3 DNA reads TGTGCCAGCTCAGCCACCGGGACCTCATACGAGCAGTACTTC.

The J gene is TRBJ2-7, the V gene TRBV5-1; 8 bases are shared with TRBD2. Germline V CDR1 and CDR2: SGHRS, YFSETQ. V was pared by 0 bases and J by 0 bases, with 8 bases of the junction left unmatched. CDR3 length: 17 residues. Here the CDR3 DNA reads TGCGCCAGCAGCTTGGAAGGTGGCGGGGGGCTCTCCTACGAGCAGTACTTC. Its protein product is CASSLEGGGGLSYEQYF. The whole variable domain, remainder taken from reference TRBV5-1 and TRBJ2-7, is KAGVTQTPRYLIKTRGQQVTLSCSPISGHRSVSWYQQTPGQGLQFLFEYFSETQRNKGNFPGRFSGRQFSNSRSEMNVSTLELGDSALYLCASSLEGGGGLSYEQYFGPGTRLTVT.

DNA for the CDR3: TGCGCCAGCAGCCAGAGGTTCCCGGGAGATATTAATGAAAAACTGTTTTTT. This sequence encodes CASSQRFPGDINEKLFF. This sequence joins TRBV4-1 and TRBJ1-4; D ambiguous. Germline loops: CDR1 MGHRA, CDR2 YSYEKL. The CDR3 totals 17 residues. Trimming shortened V by 3 bases and J by 4 bases, and 18 bases separated the two germline ends.

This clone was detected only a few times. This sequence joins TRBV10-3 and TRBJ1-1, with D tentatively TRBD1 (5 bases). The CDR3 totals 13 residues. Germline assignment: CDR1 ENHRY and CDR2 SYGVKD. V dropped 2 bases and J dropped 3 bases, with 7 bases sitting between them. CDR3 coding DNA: TGTGCCATCAGTGAGGGGGGAGACACTGAAGCTTTCTTT. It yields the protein CAISEGGDTEAFF.

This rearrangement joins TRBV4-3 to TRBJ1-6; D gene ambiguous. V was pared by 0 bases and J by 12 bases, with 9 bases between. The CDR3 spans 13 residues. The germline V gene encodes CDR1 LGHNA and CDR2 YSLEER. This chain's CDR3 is CASSQDVERPLHF. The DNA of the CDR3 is TGCGCCAGCAGCCAAGACGTTGAGAGACCCCTCCACTTT.

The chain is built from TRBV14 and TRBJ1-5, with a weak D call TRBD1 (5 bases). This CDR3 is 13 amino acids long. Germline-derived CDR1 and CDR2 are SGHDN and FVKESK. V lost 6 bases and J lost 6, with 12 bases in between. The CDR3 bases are TGTGCCAGCAGGGGACGGTGTTGTCAGCCCCAGCATTTT. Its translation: CASRGRCCQPQHF. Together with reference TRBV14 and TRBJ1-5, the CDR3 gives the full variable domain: EAGVTQFPSHSVIEKGQTVTLRCDPISGHDNLYWYRRVMGKEIKFLLHFVKESKQDESGMPNNRFLAERTGGTYSTLKVQPAELEDSGVYFCASRGRCCQPQHFGDGTRLSIL.

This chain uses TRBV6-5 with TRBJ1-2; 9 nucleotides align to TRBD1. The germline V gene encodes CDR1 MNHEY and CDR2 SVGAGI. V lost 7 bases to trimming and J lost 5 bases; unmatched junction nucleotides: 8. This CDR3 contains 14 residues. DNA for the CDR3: TGTGCCAGCATCCCGGGACAGGGCCCATATGGCTACACCTTC. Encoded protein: CASIPGQGPYGYTF.

CDR3 region: CASSLERTKFGEYF. The DNA of the CDR3 is TGTGCCAGCAGCTTGGAACGGACTAAGTTTGGGGAGTACTTC. The gene calls are TRBV5-6 and TRBJ2-7, with D possibly matching TRBD2 (6 bases). The CDR3 spans 14 residues. V was cut by 0 bases and J by 11 bases, with 18 bases left in between. Germline V CDR1 and CDR2: SGHDT, YYEEEE.

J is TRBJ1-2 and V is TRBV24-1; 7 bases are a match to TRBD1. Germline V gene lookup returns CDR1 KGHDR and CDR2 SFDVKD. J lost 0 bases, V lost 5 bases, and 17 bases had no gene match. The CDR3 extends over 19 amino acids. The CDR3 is CATSGFSAGNRGTNYGYTF. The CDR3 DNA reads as TGTGCCACCAGTGGTTTCAGCGCCGGCAACAGGGGAACTAACTATGGCTACACCTTC.

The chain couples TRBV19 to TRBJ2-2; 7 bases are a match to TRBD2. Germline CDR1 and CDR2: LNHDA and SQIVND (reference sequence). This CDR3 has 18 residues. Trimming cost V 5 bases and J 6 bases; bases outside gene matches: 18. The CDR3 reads CASSQRGPNNQYAGELFF. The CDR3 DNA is TGTGCCAGTAGTCAGCGGGGCCCGAATAACCAATACGCCGGGGAGCTGTTTTTT.